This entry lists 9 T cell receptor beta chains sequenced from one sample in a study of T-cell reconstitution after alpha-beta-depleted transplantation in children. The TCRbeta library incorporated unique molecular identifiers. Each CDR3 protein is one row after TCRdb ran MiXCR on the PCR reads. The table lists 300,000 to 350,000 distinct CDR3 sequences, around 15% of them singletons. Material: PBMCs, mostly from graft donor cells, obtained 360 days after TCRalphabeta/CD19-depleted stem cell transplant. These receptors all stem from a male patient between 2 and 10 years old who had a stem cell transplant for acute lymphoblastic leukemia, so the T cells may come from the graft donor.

The chain's CDR3 is CASSQLSGFSAETQYF. In nucleotides, the CDR3 is TGCGCCAGCAGCCAGCTATCGGGATTCTCGGCAGAGACCCAGTACTTC. The rearrangement joins TRBV4-1 to TRBJ2-5, with D possibly matching TRBD2 (5 bases). CDR3 length equals 16 residues. Between the trimmed V and J ends, which lost 3 bases and 4 bases, there was a span of 18 bases. Germline lookup yields CDR1 MGHRA and CDR2 YSYEKL.

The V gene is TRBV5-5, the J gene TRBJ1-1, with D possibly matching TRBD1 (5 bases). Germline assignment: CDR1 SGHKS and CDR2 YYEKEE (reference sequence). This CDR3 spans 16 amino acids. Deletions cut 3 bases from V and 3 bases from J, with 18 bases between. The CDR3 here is CASSSPLTGADTEAFF. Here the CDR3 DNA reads TGTGCCAGCAGCTCCCCCCTTACAGGAGCGGACACTGAAGCTTTCTTT.

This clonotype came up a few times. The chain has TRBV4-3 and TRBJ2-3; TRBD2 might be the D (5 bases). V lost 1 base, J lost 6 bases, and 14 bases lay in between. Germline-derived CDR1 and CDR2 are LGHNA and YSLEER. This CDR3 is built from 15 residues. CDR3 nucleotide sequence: TGCGCCAGCAGCCAAGGTGCTAGCTTAACGGATACGCAGTATTTT. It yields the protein CASSQGASLTDTQYF.

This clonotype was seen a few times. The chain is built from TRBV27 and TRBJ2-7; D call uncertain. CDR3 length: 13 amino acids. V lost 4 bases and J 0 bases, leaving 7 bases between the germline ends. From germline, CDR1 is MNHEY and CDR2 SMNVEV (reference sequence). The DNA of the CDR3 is TGTGCCAGCAGTTCTCTTAACTCCTACGAGCAGTACTTC. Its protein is CASSSLNSYEQYF.

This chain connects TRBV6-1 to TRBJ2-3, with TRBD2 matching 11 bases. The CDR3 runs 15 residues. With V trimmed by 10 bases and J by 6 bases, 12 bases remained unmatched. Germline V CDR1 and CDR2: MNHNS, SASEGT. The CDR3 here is CATRSGLAVGDTQYF. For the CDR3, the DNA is TGTGCCACGCGATCGGGACTAGCGGTGGGGGATACGCAGTATTTT.

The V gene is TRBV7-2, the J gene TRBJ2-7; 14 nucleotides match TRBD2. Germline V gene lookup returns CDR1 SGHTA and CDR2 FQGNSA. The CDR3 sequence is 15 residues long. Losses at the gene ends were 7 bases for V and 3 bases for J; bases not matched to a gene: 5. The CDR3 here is CASTRLAGGVYEQYF. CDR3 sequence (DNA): TGTGCCAGCACCCGACTAGCGGGAGGGGTCTACGAGCAGTACTTC.

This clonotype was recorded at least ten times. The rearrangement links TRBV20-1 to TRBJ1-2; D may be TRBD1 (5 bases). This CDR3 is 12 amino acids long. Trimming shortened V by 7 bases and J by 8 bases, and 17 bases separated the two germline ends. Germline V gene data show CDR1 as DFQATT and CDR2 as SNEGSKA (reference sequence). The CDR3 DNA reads TGCAGTGGTACTGGGACCAAATGGGGCTACACCTTC. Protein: CSGTGTKWGYTF.

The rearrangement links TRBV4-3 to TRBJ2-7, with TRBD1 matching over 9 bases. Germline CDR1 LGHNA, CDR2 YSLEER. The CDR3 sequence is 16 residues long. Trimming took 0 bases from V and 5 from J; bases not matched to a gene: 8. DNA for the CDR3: TGCGCCAGCAGCCAAGATCCCTGGACAGGGGTCAACGAGCAGTACTTC. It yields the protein CASSQDPWTGVNEQYF.

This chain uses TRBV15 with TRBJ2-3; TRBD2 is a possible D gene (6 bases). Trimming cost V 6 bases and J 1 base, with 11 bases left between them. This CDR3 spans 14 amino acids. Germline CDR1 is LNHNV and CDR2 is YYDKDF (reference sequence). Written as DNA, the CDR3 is TGTGCCACCAGACTAGCCGCGGGCACAGATACGCAGTATTTT. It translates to CATRLAAGTDTQYF. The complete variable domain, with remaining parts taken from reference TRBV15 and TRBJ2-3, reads DAMVIQNPRYQVTQFGKPVTLSCSQTLNHNVMYWYQQKSSQAPKLLFHYYDKDFNNEADTPDNFQSRRPNTSFCFLDIRSPGLGDTAMYLCATRLAAGTDTQYFGPGTRLTVL.